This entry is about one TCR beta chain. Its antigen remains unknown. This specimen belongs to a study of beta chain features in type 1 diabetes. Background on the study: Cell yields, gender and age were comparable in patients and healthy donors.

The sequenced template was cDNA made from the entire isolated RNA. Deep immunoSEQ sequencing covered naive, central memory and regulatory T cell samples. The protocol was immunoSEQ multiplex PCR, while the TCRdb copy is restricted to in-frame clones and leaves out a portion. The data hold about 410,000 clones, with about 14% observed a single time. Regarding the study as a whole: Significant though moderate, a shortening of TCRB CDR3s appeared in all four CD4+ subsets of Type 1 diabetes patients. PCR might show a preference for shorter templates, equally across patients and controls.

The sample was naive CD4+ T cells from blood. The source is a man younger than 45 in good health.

CDR3 in DNA: TGCGCCAGCAGTCGGAAAAAGCGGGTTCCCTACAATGAGCAGTTCTTC. It yields the protein CASSRKKRVPYNEQFF. V is TRBV23-1 and J is TRBJ2-1, with D possibly being TRBD2 (6 bases). TRBV23-1 is annotated as an ORF whose role is uncertain. The CDR3 spans 16 residues. V was pared by 4 bases and J by 2 bases, with 15 bases between.